This T cell receptor beta chain was obtained from a study of cytomegalovirus exposure and HLA in healthy donors. The wider study: Both the approximately 120 validation repertoires and the approximately 700 first-cohort repertoires used the same platform, as reported by a later analysis.

V was cut by 0 bases and J by 6 bases, with 12 bases left in between. The CDR3 is 14 amino acids. The germline CDR1 and CDR2 sequences are LGHNA and YSLEER. TCRdb's copy holds only in-frame clones and misses some; the assay was immunoSEQ multiplex PCR. The sample records 280,000 or so clones, around 89% being singletons. With regard to this clone: Antigen specificity is unknown.

The study drew the donors from its approximately 110-subject validation cohort, separate from the roughly 700-subject first cohort. Findings and caveats of the study: Roughly 170 TCR beta chains were listed as cytomegalovirus-associated.

This receptor was identified in a woman aged 18-35 years in good health and CMV-seronegative. The sample taken for sequencing was PBMCs. This rearrangement joins TRBV4-3 to TRBJ2-7; D unresolved. The CDR3 DNA reads as TGCGCCAGCAGCCAAGATCATCGAGGTTCCGAGCAGTACTTC. It codes for CASSQDHRGSEQYF.